The clone carrying this T cell receptor beta chain was picked up a small number of times. Its antigen is currently unknown. RNA transcripts gave rise to amplified TCR beta CDR3 regions. During a first-round RT-PCR of the TCR CDR3, the HTBI primer set was used. TCRdb reprocessed the multiplex PCR reads via MiXCR and lists one record per CDR3 protein. The repertoire consists of around 580,000 distinct CDR3 sequences, with roughly 50% occurring once and the leading ten covering approximately 7.5%. The data were obtained in a study of T cells in Graves' hyperthyroidism and ophthalmopathy. Study-level findings and limits: Progression to ophthalmopathy was predicted a median of approximately seven months early. A model built on 13 V-J features separated ophthalmopathy from stable hyperthyroidism.

Germline CDR1 and CDR2: SNHLY and FYNNEI. Unmatched junction bases numbered 4, after V lost 6 bases and J lost 5 bases. The CDR3 contains 14 residues. The clonotype originates from a woman aged 18-35 years with Graves' hyperthyroidism. V gene TRBV2 combines with J gene TRBJ2-3; 11 bases are shared with TRBD2. Sequencing used peripheral blood or thyroid tissue (not recorded which). CDR3 nucleotide sequence: TGTGCCAGCAGCGCCGGGACTAGCGGAGATACGCAGTATTTT. Its translation is CASSAGTSGDTQYF.